This TCR beta chain was captured by sequencing in a study of T cell repertoires in cytomegalovirus infection. TCRdb ran MiXCR on the reads and lists one entry per CDR3 protein. This sample has approximately 240,000 distinct CDR3 sequences, with 12% found just once. The CDR3 spans 14 residues. V dropped 1 base and J dropped 5; count of bases not matched to a gene: 7. The germline gives CDR1 DFQATT, CDR2 SNEGSKA (reference sequence). This clonotype has only a few counts. The receptor comes from a human donor in good health (CMV status not recorded). Some clones in this sample may be carry-over from other donors' samples. The V and J genes are TRBV20-1 and TRBJ2-5, with 7 bases lining up with TRBD2. The sequenced material came from PBMCs. DNA of the CDR3: TGCAGTGCTAGAGCGGGGAGGGACTGGGAGACCCAGTACTTC. Translated, it gives CSARAGRDWETQYF.